The T cell receptor (beta chain) under discussion was sequenced for a study of T cells in Graves' hyperthyroidism and ophthalmopathy. This clonotype was seen at least ten times. Its antigen is currently unknown. The CDR3 runs 15 residues. V lost 5 bases and J lost 5; bases outside the gene matches: 9. Germline values: CDR1 LGHDT, CDR2 YNNKEL (reference sequence). Amplification targeted TCR beta CDR3 regions from RNA transcripts. HTBI primers were the set used in a first-round RT-PCR of the TCR CDR3. TCRdb re-analysed the multiplex PCR reads in MiXCR, keeping a single row per CDR3 protein. The table has fewer than 900,000 distinct CDR3 sequences, around 20% seen once. General study points: Most expanded thyroid clonotypes above 0.001 also appeared in blood.

Specimen: blood. The sequence was collected from a woman between 45 and 65 years old with Graves' hyperthyroidism that later progressed to Graves' ophthalmopathy. The gene calls are TRBV3-1 and TRBJ2-1, with TRBD1 identical over 7 bases. Written as DNA, the CDR3 is TGTGCCAGCAGCTTCAGGGGGTCAAGCCACAATGAGCAGTTCTTC. It encodes CASSFRGSSHNEQFF.